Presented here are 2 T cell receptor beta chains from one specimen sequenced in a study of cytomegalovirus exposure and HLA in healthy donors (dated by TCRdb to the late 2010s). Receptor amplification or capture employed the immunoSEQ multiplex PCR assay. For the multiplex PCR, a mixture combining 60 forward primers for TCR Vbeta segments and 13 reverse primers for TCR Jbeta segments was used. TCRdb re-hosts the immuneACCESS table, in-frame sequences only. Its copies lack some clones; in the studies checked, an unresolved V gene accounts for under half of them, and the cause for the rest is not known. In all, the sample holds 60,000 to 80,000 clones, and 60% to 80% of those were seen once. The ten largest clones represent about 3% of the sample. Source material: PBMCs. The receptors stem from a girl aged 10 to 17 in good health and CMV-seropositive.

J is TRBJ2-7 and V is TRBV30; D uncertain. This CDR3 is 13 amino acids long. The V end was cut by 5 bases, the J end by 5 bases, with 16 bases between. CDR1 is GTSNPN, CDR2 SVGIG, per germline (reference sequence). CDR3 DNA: TGTGCCTGGGCCCCCTCACTCGGTAACGAGCAGTACTTC. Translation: CAWAPSLGNEQYF.

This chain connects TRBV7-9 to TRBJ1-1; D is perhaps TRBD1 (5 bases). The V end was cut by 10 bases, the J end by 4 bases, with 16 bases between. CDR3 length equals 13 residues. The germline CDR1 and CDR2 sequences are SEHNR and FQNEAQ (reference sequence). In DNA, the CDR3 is TGTGCCACTCAGACAGCCGTCCCCACTGAAGCTTTCTTT. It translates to CATQTAVPTEAFF.